This paragraph reports one TCR beta chain. This specimen comes from a study of blood T cell repertoires in COVID-19. Whole-study context: The analysed material was cDNA or gDNA that came from T cells, B-cell-depleted T cells, or PBMCs.

CDR1 is GTSNPN, CDR2 SVGIG, per germline (reference sequence). CDR3 length equals 11 residues. V was pared by 0 bases and J by 7 bases, with 3 bases between. Methods used by the authors: Amplification of reference gene primers was used by the study to estimate nucleated cell counts. The method was immunoSEQ multiplex PCR; TCRdb's version includes in-frame clones alone and lacks a portion of them. V, J and clone size were drawn from that table, and D and trimming were deduced from the DNA. Of around 160,000 clones listed, 80% are singletons. V and J are TRBV30 and TRBJ1-4; the D is unclear. Sequences were obtained from peripheral blood. This receptor was taken from a man in his fifties or sixties with active or convalescent COVID-19. The CDR3 loop reads CAWSVSEKLFF. DNA for the CDR3: TGTGCCTGGAGTGTTAGTGAAAAACTGTTTTTT.